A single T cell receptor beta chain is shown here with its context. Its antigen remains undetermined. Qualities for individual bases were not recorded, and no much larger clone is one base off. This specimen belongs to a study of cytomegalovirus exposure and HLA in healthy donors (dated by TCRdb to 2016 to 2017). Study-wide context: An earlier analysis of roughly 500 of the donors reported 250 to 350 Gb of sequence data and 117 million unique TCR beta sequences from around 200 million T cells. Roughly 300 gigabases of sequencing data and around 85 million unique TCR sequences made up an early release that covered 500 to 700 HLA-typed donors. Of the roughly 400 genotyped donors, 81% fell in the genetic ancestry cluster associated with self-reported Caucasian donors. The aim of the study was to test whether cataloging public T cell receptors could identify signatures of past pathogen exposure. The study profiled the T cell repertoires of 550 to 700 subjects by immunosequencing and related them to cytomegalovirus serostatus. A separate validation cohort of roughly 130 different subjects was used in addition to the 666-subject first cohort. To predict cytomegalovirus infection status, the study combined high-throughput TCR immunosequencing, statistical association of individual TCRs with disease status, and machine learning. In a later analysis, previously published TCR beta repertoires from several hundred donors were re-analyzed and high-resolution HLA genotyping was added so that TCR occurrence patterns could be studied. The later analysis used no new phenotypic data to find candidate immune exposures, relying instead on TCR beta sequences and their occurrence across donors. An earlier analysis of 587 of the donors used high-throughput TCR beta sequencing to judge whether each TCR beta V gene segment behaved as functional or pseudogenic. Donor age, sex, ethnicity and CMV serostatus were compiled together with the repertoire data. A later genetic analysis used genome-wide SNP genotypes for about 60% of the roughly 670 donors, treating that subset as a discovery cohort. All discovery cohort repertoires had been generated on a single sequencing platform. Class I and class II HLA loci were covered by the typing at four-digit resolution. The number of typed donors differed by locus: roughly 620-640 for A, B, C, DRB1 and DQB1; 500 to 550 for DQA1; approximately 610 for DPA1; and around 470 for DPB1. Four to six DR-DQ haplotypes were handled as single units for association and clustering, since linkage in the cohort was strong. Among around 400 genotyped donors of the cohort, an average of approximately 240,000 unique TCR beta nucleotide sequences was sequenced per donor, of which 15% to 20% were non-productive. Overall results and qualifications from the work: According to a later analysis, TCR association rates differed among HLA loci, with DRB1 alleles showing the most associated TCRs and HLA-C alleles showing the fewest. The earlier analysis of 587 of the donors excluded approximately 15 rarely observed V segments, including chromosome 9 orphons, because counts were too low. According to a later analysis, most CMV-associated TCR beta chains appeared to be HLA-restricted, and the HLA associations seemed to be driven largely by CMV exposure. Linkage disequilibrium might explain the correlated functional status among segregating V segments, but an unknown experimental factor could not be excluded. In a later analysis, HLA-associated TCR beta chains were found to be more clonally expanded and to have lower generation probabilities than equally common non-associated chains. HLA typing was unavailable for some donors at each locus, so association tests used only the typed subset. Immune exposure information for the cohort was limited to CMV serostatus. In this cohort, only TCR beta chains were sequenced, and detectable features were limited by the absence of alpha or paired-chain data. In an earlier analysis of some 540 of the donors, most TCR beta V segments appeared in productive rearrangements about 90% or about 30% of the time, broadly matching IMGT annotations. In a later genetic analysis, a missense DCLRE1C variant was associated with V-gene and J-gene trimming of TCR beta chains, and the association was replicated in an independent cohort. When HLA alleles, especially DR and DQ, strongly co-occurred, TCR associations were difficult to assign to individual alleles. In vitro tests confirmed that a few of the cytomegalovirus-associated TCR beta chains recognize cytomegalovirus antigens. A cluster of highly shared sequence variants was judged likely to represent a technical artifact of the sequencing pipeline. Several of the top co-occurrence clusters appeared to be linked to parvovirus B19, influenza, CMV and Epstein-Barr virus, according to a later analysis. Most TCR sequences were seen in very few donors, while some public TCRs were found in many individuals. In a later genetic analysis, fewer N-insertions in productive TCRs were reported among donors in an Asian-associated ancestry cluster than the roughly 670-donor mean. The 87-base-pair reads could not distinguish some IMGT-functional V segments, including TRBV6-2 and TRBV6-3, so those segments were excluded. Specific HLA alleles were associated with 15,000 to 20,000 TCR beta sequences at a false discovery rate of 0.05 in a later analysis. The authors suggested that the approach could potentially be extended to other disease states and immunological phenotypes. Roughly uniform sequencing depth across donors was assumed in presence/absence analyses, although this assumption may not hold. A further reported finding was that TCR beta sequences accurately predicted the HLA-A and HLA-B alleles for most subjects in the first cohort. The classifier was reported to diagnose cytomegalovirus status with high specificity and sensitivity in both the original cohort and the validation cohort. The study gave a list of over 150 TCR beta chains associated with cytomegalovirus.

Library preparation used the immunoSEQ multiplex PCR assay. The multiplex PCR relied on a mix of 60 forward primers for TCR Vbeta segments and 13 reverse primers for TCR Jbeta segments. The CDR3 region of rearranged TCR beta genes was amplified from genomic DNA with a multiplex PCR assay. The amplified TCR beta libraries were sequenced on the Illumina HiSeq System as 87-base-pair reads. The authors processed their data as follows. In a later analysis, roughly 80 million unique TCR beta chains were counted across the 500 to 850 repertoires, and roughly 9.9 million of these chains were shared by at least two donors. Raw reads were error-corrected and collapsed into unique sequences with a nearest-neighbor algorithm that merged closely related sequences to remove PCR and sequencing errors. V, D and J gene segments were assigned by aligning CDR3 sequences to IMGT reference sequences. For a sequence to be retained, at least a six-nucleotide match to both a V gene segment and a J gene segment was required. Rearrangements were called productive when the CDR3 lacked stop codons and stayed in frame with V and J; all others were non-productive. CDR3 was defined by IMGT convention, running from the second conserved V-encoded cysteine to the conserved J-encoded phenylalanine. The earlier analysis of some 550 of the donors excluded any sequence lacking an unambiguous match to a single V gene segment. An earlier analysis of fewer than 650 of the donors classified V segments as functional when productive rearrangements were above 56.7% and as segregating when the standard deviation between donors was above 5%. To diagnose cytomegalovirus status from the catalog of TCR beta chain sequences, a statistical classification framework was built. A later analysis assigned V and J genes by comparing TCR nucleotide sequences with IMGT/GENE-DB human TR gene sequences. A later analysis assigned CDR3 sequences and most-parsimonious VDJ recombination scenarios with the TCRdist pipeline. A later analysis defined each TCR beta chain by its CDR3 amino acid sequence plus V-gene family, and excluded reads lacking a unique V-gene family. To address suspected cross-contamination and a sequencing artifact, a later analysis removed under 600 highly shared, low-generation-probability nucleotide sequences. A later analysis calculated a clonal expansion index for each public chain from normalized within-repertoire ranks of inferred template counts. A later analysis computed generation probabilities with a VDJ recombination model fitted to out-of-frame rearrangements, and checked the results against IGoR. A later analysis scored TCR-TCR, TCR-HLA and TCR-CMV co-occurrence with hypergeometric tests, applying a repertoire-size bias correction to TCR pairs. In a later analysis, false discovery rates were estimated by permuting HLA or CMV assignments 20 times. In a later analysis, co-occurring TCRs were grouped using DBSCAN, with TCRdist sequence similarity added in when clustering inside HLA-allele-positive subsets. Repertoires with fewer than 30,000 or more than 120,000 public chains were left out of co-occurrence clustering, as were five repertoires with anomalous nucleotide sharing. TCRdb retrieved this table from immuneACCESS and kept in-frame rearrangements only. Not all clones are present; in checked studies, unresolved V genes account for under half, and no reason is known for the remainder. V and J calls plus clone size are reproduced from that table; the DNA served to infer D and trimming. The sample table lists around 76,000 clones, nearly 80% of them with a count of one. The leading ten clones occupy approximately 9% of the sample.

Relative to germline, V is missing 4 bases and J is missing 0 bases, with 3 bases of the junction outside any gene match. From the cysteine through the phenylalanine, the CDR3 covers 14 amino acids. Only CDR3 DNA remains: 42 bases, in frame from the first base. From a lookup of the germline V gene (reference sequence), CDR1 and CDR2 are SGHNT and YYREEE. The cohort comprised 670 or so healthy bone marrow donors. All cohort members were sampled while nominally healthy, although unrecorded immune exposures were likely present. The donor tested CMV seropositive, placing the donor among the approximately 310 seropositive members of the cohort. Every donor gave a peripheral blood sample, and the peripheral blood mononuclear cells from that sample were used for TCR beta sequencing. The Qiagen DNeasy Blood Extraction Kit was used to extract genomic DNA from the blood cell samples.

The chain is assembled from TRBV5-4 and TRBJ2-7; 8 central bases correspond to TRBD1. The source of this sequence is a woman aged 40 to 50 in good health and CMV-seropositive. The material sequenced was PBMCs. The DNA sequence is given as TGTGCCAGCAGCCCCGGACAGGGCTCCTACGAGCAGTACTTC. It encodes CASSPGQGSYEQYF.